One T cell receptor beta chain is described in this entry. The record originates from a study of blood T cell repertoires in COVID-19. At the level of the study: Acute-phase and convalescent COVID-19 samples originated in the United States, Italy and Spain. Nucleic acid was either cDNA or gDNA, and it came from T cells, B-cell-depleted T cells, or PBMCs.

Methods used by the authors: Nucleated cell number was recorded as an estimate derived from reference gene primer amplification. Assay used: immunoSEQ multiplex PCR; TCRdb lists only in-frame clones, some missing. V and J calls and clone size are given by that table; D and trimming were obtained from the DNA. Among some 110,000 clones listed, roughly 80% were seen once. After removal of 4 bases from V and 1 base from J, the junction contained 6 bases not matched to a gene. This CDR3 is 15 amino acids long. In germline, CDR1 is GTSNPN, CDR2 SVGIG (reference sequence). Sequencing was carried out using peripheral blood. This chain uses TRBV30 with TRBJ1-3, with 8 bases fitting TRBD1. The TCR was taken from a man aged 70 or older with acute or convalescent COVID-19. CDR3 sequence: CAWKTGQVSGNTIYF. In nucleotides, the CDR3 is TGTGCCTGGAAGACGGGACAGGTATCTGGAAACACCATATATTTT.